This TCR beta chain was identified during a study of cytomegalovirus exposure and HLA in healthy donors. For this clone: The identical CDR3 is also encoded by other nucleotide sequences in the sample.

PCR employed 60 Vbeta and 13 Jbeta primers. Only in-frame clones appear in the TCRdb table, and some are missing; sequencing was by immunoSEQ multiplex PCR. Of roughly 130,000 clones in the sample, roughly 80% were seen once. The CDR3 covers 15 residues. After removal of 4 bases from V and 4 bases from J, the junction contained 4 bases not matched to a gene. The germline V gene has CDR1 LGHNA and CDR2 YSLEER. This clonotype was sampled from a woman aged 45 to 65 in good health and CMV-seropositive. This chain connects TRBV4-3 to TRBJ1-3; 10 bases match TRBD1. The sequenced material came from PBMCs. The CDR3 DNA sequence: TGCGCCAGCAGCCGCGGGACAGGGGAAGGAAACACCATATATTTT. It translates to CASSRGTGEGNTIYF.